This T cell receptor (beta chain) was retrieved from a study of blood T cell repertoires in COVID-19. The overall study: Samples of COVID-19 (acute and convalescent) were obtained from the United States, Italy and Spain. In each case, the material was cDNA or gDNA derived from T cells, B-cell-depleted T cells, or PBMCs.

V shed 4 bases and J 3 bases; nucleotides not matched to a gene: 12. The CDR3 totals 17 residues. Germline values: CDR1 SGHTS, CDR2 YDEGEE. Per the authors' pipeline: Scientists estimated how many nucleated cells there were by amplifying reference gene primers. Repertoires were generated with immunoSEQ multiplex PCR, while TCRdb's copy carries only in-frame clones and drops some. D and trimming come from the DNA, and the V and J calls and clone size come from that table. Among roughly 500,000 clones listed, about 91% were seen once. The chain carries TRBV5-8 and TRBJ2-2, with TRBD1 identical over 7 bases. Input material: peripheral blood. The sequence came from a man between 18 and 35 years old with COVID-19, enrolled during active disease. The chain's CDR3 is CASSVDWGTDHTGELFF. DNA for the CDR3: TGTGCCAGCAGCGTCGACTGGGGGACAGATCACACCGGGGAGCTGTTTTTT.